The 5 T cell receptor beta chains presented below share a single source sample, sequenced in a study of beta chain features in type 1 diabetes. Study results and caveats: A moderate, significant TCRB CDR3 shortening appeared in type 1 diabetes across four CD4+ subsets.

Reverse transcribing all isolated RNA meant expressed TCRB transcripts were sequenced. The assay was immunoSEQ multiplex PCR, and TCRdb's table has in-frame clones only and misses some. The data hold around 110,000 clones, with roughly 15% observed a single time. Antigens of these TCRs are unknown. The sample comprised central memory CD4+ T cells from blood. These receptors were taken from a man younger than 45 with type 1 diabetes.

The V call is TRBV2, the J call TRBJ1-5, with no clear D. Germline assignment: CDR1 SNHLY and CDR2 FYNNEI. Trimming pared 7 bases from V and 6 bases from J, leaving 25 bases between. The CDR3 is 17 amino acids. CDR3: CASTGREGRTAGQPQHF. Here the CDR3 DNA reads TGTGCCAGCACGGGGAGGGAGGGAAGAACAGCAGGTCAGCCCCAGCATTTT.

In its sample, this clone was seen a few times. V gene TRBV7-2 combines with J gene TRBJ2-1; D remains unclear. CDR1 SGHTA and CDR2 FQGNSA come from the germline V gene. The germline V and J ends were trimmed by 3 bases and 4 bases, with 13 bases remaining between them. The CDR3 sequence is 15 residues long. The CDR3 DNA follows: TGTGCCAGCAGCTTCCTAGGAATGGGGTACAATGAGCAGTTCTTC. Translation: CASSFLGMGYNEQFF.

The table lists this clone with a few counts. The gene calls are TRBV28 and TRBJ1-4; D is unclear. Trimming cost V 6 bases and J 4 bases, with 3 bases left between them. CDR1 MDHEN and CDR2 SYDVKM come from the germline V gene. The CDR3 spans 11 residues. The CDR3 sequence is CASSYNEKLFF. The CDR3 coding sequence is TGTGCCAGCAGCTATAATGAAAAACTGTTTTTT.

This clone turned up a few times. The V and J genes are TRBV6-5 and TRBJ1-2; 9 nucleotides line up with TRBD1. CDR1 MNHEY and CDR2 SVGAGI come from the germline V gene. Trimming removed 5 bases from V and 6 bases from J; junction bases left unmatched: 10. This CDR3 has 15 amino acids. The chain's CDR3 is CASSLPGQGRNGYTF. CDR3 bases: TGTGCCAGCAGTCTTCCGGGACAGGGAAGGAATGGCTACACCTTC.

The chain has TRBV7-2 and TRBJ2-1; 9 bases fit TRBD1. V shed 6 bases and J 5 bases; nucleotides not matched to a gene: 5. The CDR3 is 14 residues long. Germline CDR1 SGHTA, CDR2 FQGNSA. CDR3 residues: CASSRGQGNNEQFF. CDR3 bases: TGTGCCAGCAGTAGGGGACAGGGAAACAATGAGCAGTTCTTC.